One and the same sample provided the 25 T cell receptor beta chains below, sequenced in a study of shared clonotypes between healthy human individuals. Generated by immunoSEQ multiplex PCR, the TCRdb table keeps only in-frame clones and is missing some. The sample yields about 1,900,000 clones, about 95% seen once. Terminally differentiated effector memory CD45RA+ cells were excluded by CCR7 positive selection of CD45RO-negative cells. The sequencing input was naive CD8+ T cells sorted from blood. These receptor sequences come from a man aged 18 to 30 in good health.

The V and J genes are TRBV5-6 and TRBJ2-6; possible D gene TRBD2, 6 bases. Germline V gene lookup returns CDR1 SGHDT and CDR2 YYEEEE. Between the trimmed V and J ends, which lost 6 bases and 1 base, there was a span of 14 bases. This CDR3 has 16 amino acids. CDR3 nucleotides: TGTGCCAGCACGCCGGGACTTGGGTCTGGGGCCAACGTCCTGACTTTC. Its protein product is CASTPGLGSGANVLTF.

The V and J genes are TRBV5-1 and TRBJ2-7; unclear D gene. V was clipped by 2 bases and J by 3 bases, with 12 bases between them. Germline V gene data show CDR1 as SGHRS and CDR2 as YFSETQ. This CDR3 spans 14 amino acids. The CDR3 protein is CASSFQSSDYEQYF. Written as DNA, the CDR3 is TGCGCCAGCAGCTTTCAGTCGAGTGACTACGAGCAGTACTTC.

The V and J genes are TRBV6-5 and TRBJ1-4; the D is unclear. V was pared by 6 bases and J by 3 bases, with 14 bases between. Germline lookup yields CDR1 MNHEY and CDR2 SVGAGI. This CDR3 spans 15 amino acids. The CDR3 reads CASSESYIANEKLFF. Here the CDR3 DNA reads TGTGCCAGCAGCGAGTCTTACATAGCTAATGAAAAACTGTTTTTT.

Comment on this clone: The sample contains more than one DNA sequence encoding this CDR3. The rearrangement joins TRBV20-1 to TRBJ2-1; no definite D call. Germline V CDR1 and CDR2: DFQATT, SNEGSKA (reference sequence). Trimming removed 6 bases at V and 6 bases at J, with 9 bases between. The CDR3 totals 11 residues. The CDR3 nucleotides are TGCAGTGCAAGATTAATCAATGAGCAGTTCTTC. The encoded protein is CSARLINEQFF.

This sequence joins TRBV27 and TRBJ1-6; the D gene is possibly TRBD1 (6 bases). The CDR3 is 14 amino acids. Trimming took 6 bases from V and 5 from J, leaving 11 bases between them. CDR1 and CDR2 (germline): MNHEY, SMNVEV (reference sequence). The CDR3 loop is CASRETGNNSPLHF. The CDR3 DNA sequence: TGTGCCAGCAGGGAGACAGGAAATAATTCACCCCTCCACTTT.

The CDR3 coding sequence is TGTGCCAGCAGTTCCCGGACAATTACTAGCACAGATACGCAGTATTTT. Translating it yields CASSSRTITSTDTQYF. The chain is built from TRBV27 and TRBJ2-3, with D perhaps matching TRBD1 (5 bases). This CDR3 comprises 16 residues. V shed 4 bases and J shed 0 bases, with 14 bases lying between them. Germline-derived CDR1 and CDR2 are MNHEY and SMNVEV (reference sequence).

Regarding this clone: This sample also contains other DNA sequences that code for the same CDR3. The chain has TRBV28 and TRBJ2-2; D is uncertain. The CDR3 is 14 amino acids. Germline V CDR1 and CDR2: MDHEN, SYDVKM. The V end was cut by 2 bases, the J end by 1 base, with 5 bases between. CDR3 nucleotide sequence: TGTGCCAGCAGTTTAAGAGGGAACACCGGGGAGCTGTTTTTT. This translates into CASSLRGNTGELFF.

In the case of this clone: The same CDR3 arises from other DNA sequences in this sample as well. The chain uses TRBV6-5 and TRBJ2-1, with D unresolved. Trimming cost V 0 bases and J 0 bases, with 9 bases left between them. The germline gives CDR1 MNHEY, CDR2 SVGAGI. The CDR3 totals 16 residues. The CDR3 sequence is CASSYSIGSSYNEQFF. Here the CDR3 DNA reads TGTGCCAGCAGTTACTCGATTGGCAGCTCCTACAATGAGCAGTTCTTC.

The chain links TRBV28 to TRBJ2-7; perhaps TRBD1 as D (6 bases). V lost 3 bases, J lost 4 bases, and 16 bases lay in between. The CDR3 is 15 amino acids. Germline CDR1 reads MDHEN; CDR2 reads SYDVKM. As DNA, the CDR3 is TGTGCCAGCAGTTTCGTCAGGGGAGCAGTTTACGAGCAGTACTTC. As protein: CASSFVRGAVYEQYF.

The V and J genes are TRBV5-4 and TRBJ2-7; either TRBD1 or TRBD2 may supply D (6 bases each). The V gene lost 4 bases and the J gene lost 3 bases, with 14 bases spanning the gap. The CDR3 covers 14 residues. The germline V gene encodes CDR1 SGHNT and CDR2 YYREEE (reference sequence). CDR3 bases: TGTGCCAGCAGCAGGAGGGGACAAGACTACGAGCAGTACTTC. Translated, it gives CASSRRGQDYEQYF.

A single count supports this clone. V gene TRBV30 combines with J gene TRBJ2-3; D remains unclear. Trimming took off 1 base at V and 0 bases at J, with 8 bases between the two ends. Germline loops: CDR1 GTSNPN, CDR2 SVGIG (reference sequence). This CDR3 region has 14 residues. CDR3 loop: CAWSALGSTDTQYF. DNA of the CDR3: TGTGCCTGGAGTGCCTTAGGTAGCACAGATACGCAGTATTTT.

This clone was found once. The rearrangement joins TRBV6-5 to TRBJ1-2, with a weak D call TRBD1 (6 bases). The V end was cut by 0 bases, the J end by 4 bases, with 12 bases between. Germline-derived CDR1 and CDR2 are MNHEY and SVGAGI. The CDR3 extends over 15 amino acids. The CDR3 region is CASSYSGAEAYGYTF. DNA of the CDR3: TGTGCCAGCAGTTACTCGGGGGCGGAGGCCTATGGCTACACCTTC.

The chain links TRBV27 to TRBJ2-1; D gene unclear. The CDR3 spans 17 residues. Trimming took 3 bases from V and 0 from J, leaving 15 bases between them. In germline, CDR1 is MNHEY, CDR2 SMNVEV (reference sequence). The CDR3 loop reads CASSFLPATDSYNEQFF. Written as DNA, the CDR3 is TGTGCCAGCAGTTTTTTGCCAGCAACAGACTCCTACAATGAGCAGTTCTTC.

This clone has a single count. Additional DNA sequences in this sample encode the identical CDR3. The chain employs TRBV2 and TRBJ2-1; 11 positions agree with TRBD2. The CDR3 consists of 15 residues. The J segment lost 2 bases and the V segment lost 3 bases, leaving 0 bases of the junction unmatched. CDR1 is SNHLY and CDR2 is FYNNEI in the germline V gene. The CDR3 nucleotides are TGTGCCAGCAGTGAGGGACTAGCGGCCTACAATGAGCAGTTCTTC. Encoded protein: CASSEGLAAYNEQFF.

The chain employs TRBV27 and TRBJ1-6; D gene ambiguous. CDR1 and CDR2 from the germline V gene are MNHEY and SMNVEV (reference sequence). The CDR3 totals 15 residues. Trimming left V 5 bases short and J 7 bases short, with 15 bases between. CDR3: CASSPSRGRNSPLHF. CDR3 DNA sequence: TGTGCCAGCAGTCCATCCAGAGGTAGAAATTCACCCCTCCACTTT.

J is TRBJ1-2 and V is TRBV4-1; tentative D call: TRBD1 (5 bases). The CDR3 sequence is 15 residues long. Germline loops: CDR1 MGHRA, CDR2 YSYEKL. Between the trimmed V and J ends, which lost 2 bases and 5 bases, there was a span of 15 bases. CDR3 sequence: CASSQPRGLGYGYTF. In DNA form, the CDR3 reads TGCGCCAGCAGCCAACCCCGGGGGTTGGGGTATGGCTACACCTTC.

The chain links TRBV7-9 to TRBJ2-1; 8 bases match TRBD2. The V segment lost 5 bases and the J segment 6 bases; nucleotides outside the gene matches: 6. CDR1 and CDR2 (germline): SEHNR, FQNEAQ (reference sequence). The CDR3 loop spans 14 amino acids. CDR3 coding DNA: TGTGCCAGCAGCGCGGGACTAGGCCTCAATGAGCAGTTCTTC. The encoded protein is CASSAGLGLNEQFF.

This clone showed up just once. The genes are TRBV30 and TRBJ1-5, with D possibly matching TRBD1 (5 bases). This CDR3 is built from 15 residues. Germline lookup yields CDR1 GTSNPN and CDR2 SVGIG (reference sequence). V was clipped by 0 bases and J by 7 bases, with 16 bases between them. CDR3 coding DNA: TGTGCCTGGAGTGTACTCAGGGAAATAGGGCAGCCCCAGCATTTT. Translating gives CAWSVLREIGQPQHF. Variable domain in full (rest from reference TRBV30 and TRBJ1-5): SQTIHQWPATLVQPVGSPLSLECTVEGTSNPNLYWYRQAAGRGLQLLFYSVGIGQISSEVPQNLSASRPQDRQFILSSKKLLLSDSGFYLCAWSVLREIGQPQHFGDGTRLSIL.

The chain has TRBV7-9 and TRBJ1-1; D gene uncertain. This CDR3 region has 13 residues. CDR1 is SEHNR and CDR2 is FQNEAQ in the germline V gene (reference sequence). The V and J ends lost 11 bases and 4 bases respectively, with 17 bases between them. The CDR3 loop is CAGRLSEGTEAFF. The CDR3 coding sequence is TGTGCCGGCCGTTTGAGTGAAGGCACTGAAGCTTTCTTT.

This chain joins TRBV5-6 and TRBJ2-7, with 10 bases identical to TRBD1. J lost 9 bases, V lost 4 bases, and 7 bases had no gene match. The CDR3 extends over 13 amino acids. Germline loops: CDR1 SGHDT, CDR2 YYEEEE. This chain's CDR3 is CASSPPTGGVQYF. The CDR3 DNA sequence: TGTGCCAGCAGCCCACCGACAGGGGGCGTGCAGTACTTC.

The CDR3 bases are TGTGCCAGCAGTTCTCGGATTATAACAGGGGGCCTTGAAGCTTTCTTT. It codes for CASSSRIITGGLEAFF. The chain recombines TRBV27 with TRBJ1-1, with 9 bases that match TRBD1. The CDR3 loop spans 16 amino acids. The germline CDR1 and CDR2 sequences are MNHEY and SMNVEV (reference sequence). V gave up 4 bases and J gave up 7 bases; unmatched junction bases: 13.

This clone was observed a single time. In the same sample, other DNA sequences code for this CDR3. The V call is TRBV9, the J call TRBJ2-7, with 8 bases lining up with TRBD1. CDR3 length: 14 amino acids. CDR1 SGDLS and CDR2 YYNGEE come from the germline V gene. With 2 bases clipped from V and 2 bases from J, the junction kept 3 bases outside the gene matches. The CDR3 bases are TGTGCCAGCAGCGTGTCGACAGGGGCCTACGAGCAGTACTTC. It codes for CASSVSTGAYEQYF. Variable domain in full (rest from reference TRBV9 and TRBJ2-7): DSGVTQTPKHLITATGQRVTLRCSPRSGDLSVYWYQQSLDQGLQFLIQYYNGEERAKGNILERFSAQQFPDLHSELNLSSLELGDSALYFCASSVSTGAYEQYFGPGTRLTVT.

The chain uses TRBV30 and TRBJ2-7; weak D call: TRBD1 (6 bases). With 5 bases removed from V and 6 bases from J, the gap between germline ends came to 11 bases. The CDR3 spans 11 residues. Germline loops: CDR1 GTSNPN, CDR2 SVGIG (reference sequence). For the CDR3, the DNA is TGTGCCTGGGATTTAGGGGGCGAGCAGTACTTC. It codes for CAWDLGGEQYF.

The V gene is TRBV5-1, the J gene TRBJ2-7, with D possibly matching TRBD1 (6 bases). Germline CDR1 SGHRS, CDR2 YFSETQ. V dropped 3 bases and J dropped 3 bases, with 13 bases sitting between them. The CDR3 contains 14 residues. DNA for the CDR3: TGCGCCAGCAGCTGGGCGACAGGTGACTACGAGCAGTACTTC. It yields the protein CASSWATGDYEQYF.

Concerning this clone itself: At one of its ends the junction is not consistent with the germline gene, which may arise from a read error. The chain links TRBV10-1 to TRBJ1-1; 7 bases agree with TRBD1. The CDR3 is made up of 14 amino acids. CDR1 and CDR2 from the germline V gene are WNHNN and SYGVQD (reference sequence). CDR3 nucleotide sequence: TGCGCCAGCAGACTGGACAGGATGAACTCTGAAGCTTTCTTT. Protein product: CASRLDRMNSEAFF.